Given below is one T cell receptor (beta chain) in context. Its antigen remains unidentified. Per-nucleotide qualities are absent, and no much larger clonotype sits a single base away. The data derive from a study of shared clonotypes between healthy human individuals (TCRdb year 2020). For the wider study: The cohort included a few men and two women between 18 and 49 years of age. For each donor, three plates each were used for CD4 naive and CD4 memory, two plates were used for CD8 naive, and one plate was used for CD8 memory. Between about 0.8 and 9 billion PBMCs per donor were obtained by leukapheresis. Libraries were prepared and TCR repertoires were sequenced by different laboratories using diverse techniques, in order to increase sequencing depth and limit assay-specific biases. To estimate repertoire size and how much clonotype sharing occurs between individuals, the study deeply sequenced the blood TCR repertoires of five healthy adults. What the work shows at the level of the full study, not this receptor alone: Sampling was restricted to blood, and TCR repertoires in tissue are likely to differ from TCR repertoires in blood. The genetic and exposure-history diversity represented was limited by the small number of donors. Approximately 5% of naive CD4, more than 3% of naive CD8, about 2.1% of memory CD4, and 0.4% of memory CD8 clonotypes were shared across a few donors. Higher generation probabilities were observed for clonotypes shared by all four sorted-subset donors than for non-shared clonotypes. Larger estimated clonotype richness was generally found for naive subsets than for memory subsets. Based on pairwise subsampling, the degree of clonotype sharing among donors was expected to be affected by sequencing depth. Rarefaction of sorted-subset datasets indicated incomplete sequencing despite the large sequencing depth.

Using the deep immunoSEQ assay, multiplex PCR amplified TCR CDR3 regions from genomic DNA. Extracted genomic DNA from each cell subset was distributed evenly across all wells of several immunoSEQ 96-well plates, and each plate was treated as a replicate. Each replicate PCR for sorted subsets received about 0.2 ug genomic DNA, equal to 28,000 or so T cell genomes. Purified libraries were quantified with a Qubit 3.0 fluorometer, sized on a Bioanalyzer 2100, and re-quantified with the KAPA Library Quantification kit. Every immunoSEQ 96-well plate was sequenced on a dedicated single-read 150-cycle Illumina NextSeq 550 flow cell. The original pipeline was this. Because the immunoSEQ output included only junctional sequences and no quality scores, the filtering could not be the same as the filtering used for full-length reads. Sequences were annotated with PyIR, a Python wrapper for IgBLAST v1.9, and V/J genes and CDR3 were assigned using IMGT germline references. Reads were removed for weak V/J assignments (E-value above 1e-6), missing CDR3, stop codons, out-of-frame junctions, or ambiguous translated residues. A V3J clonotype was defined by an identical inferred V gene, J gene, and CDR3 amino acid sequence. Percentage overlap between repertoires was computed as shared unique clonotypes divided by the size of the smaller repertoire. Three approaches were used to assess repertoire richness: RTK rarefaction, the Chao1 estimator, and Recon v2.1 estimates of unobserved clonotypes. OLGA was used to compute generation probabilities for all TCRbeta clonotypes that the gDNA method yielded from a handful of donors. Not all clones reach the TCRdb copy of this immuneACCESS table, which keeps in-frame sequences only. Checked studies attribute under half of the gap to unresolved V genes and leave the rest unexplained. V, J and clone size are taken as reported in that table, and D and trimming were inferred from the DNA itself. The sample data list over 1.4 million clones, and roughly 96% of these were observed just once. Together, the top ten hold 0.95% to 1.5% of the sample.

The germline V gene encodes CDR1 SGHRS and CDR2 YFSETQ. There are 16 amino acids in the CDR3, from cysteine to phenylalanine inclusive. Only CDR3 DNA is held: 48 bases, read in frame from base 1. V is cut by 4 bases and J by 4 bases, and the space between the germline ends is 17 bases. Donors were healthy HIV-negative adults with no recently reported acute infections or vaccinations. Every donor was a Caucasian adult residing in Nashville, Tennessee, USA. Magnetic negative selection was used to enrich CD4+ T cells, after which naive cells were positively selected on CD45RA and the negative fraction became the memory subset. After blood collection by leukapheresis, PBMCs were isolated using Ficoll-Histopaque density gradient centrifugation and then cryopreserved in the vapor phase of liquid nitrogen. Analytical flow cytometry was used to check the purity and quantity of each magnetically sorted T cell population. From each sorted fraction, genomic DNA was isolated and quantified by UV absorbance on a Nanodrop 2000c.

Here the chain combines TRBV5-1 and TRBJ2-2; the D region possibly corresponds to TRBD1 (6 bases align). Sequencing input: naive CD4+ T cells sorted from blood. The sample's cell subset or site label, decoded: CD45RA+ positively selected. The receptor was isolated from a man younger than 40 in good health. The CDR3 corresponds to CASSIKWTASTGELFF. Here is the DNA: TGCGCCAGCAGCATAAAATGGACAGCTAGCACCGGGGAGCTGTTTTTT.